What follows are 26 T cell receptor beta chains derived from one specimen sequenced in a study of cytomegalovirus exposure and HLA in healthy donors. Vbeta (60) and Jbeta (13) primers were used in the PCR. Sequenced by immunoSEQ multiplex PCR; TCRdb stores in-frame clones only, minus some. The profile shows about 120,000 clones, 65% to 80% of them singletons. The sample taken for sequencing was PBMCs. The source is a female donor in good health and CMV-seronegative.

CDR3 bases: TGTGCCAGCAGTGAGGAGGACAGTTTGGGATCACCCCTCCACTTT. Protein sequence: CASSEEDSLGSPLHF. This chain uses TRBV2 with TRBJ1-6; possibly TRBD1 for D (6 bases). The CDR3 is 15 amino acids. CDR1 and CDR2 (germline): SNHLY, FYNNEI. V gave up 3 bases and J gave up 10 bases, with 16 bases separating them.

In its sample, this clone was seen once. The J gene is TRBJ1-1, the V gene TRBV5-1; the D is unclear. The CDR3 runs 13 residues. V was shortened by 0 bases and J by 2 bases, with 5 bases between the two germline ends. Germline values: CDR1 SGHRS, CDR2 YFSETQ. The CDR3 DNA reads as TGCGCCAGCAGCTTGGGAACAAACACTGAAGCTTTCTTT. Translating it yields CASSLGTNTEAFF.

The CDR3 is CAWTGQGANEQYF. In nucleotides, the CDR3 is TGTGCCTGGACCGGACAGGGGGCCAACGAGCAGTACTTC. This chain connects TRBV30 to TRBJ2-7; 11 nucleotides align to TRBD1. V lost 4 bases and J lost 5; bases outside the gene matches: 4. CDR3 length equals 13 residues. Germline assignment: CDR1 GTSNPN and CDR2 SVGIG (reference sequence).

A few counts support this clone. This chain joins TRBV11-2 and TRBJ2-2; the match to TRBD1 covers 8 bases. V shed 5 bases, J shed 6 bases, and the junction held 5 bases outside the gene matches. Germline assignment: CDR1 SGHAT and CDR2 FQNNGV. The CDR3 is made up of 14 amino acids. CDR3 protein: CASSLPTGAGELFF. CDR3 coding DNA: TGTGCCAGCAGCCTACCGACAGGGGCCGGGGAGCTGTTTTTT.

The chain combines TRBV30 with TRBJ1-3, with D tentatively TRBD1 (6 bases). The CDR3 covers 14 residues. CDR1 is GTSNPN and CDR2 is SVGIG in the germline V gene (reference sequence). Trimming cost V 2 bases and J 6 bases, with 14 bases left between them. The CDR3 bases are TGTGCCTGGAGTTGGGGGGGCAGGGAAAACACCATATATTTT. This codes for CAWSWGGRENTIYF.

This chain links TRBV19 with TRBJ1-6, with 7 nucleotides matching TRBD1. V shed 6 bases and J 7 bases; nucleotides not matched to a gene: 6. The CDR3 has 14 amino acids. Germline CDR1 LNHDA, CDR2 SQIVND (reference sequence). CDR3 sequence (DNA): TGTGCCAGTAGCTGGACAGGCTCGAATTCACCCCTCCACTTT. Translated, it gives CASSWTGSNSPLHF.

The chain employs TRBV10-3 and TRBJ1-1, with D uncertain. The V gene lost 0 bases and the J gene lost 2 bases, with 7 bases spanning the gap. CDR3 length: 14 amino acids. Per the germline V gene, CDR1 is ENHRY and CDR2 is SYGVKD. The DNA for the CDR3 is TGTGCCATCAGTGAGTCGGCAGGTAACACTGAAGCTTTCTTT. It codes for CAISESAGNTEAFF.

The chain has TRBV19 and TRBJ1-5, with a tentative D call TRBD1 (6 bases). The germline V gene encodes CDR1 LNHDA and CDR2 SQIVND (reference sequence). The ends were cut back, 6 bases at V and 1 base at J, with 25 bases in the middle. CDR3 size: 19 residues. CDR3 sequence reads: CASRYLVGRGNTSNQPQHF. CDR3 nucleotide sequence: TGTGCCAGTAGATATCTTGTGGGCAGGGGAAACACCAGCAATCAGCCCCAGCATTTT.

V usage is TRBV7-8 and J usage is TRBJ1-5, with TRBD1 as a possible D gene (5 bases). Germline CDR1 SGHVS, CDR2 FQNEAQ. Trimming removed 4 bases at V and 0 bases at J, with 19 bases between. The CDR3 sequence is 18 residues long. CDR3 region: CASSWGSGGRYSNQPQHF. CDR3 coding DNA: TGTGCCAGCAGCTGGGGGTCCGGGGGACGTTATAGCAATCAGCCCCAGCATTTT.

In the case of this clone: One end of the junction varies from germline; a read error may be responsible. The genes are TRBV19 and TRBJ1-4; D gene uncertain. Germline loops: CDR1 LNHDA, CDR2 SQIVND (reference sequence). The CDR3 is 14 residues long. The CDR3 region is CASTRRRTTEKLFF. The DNA of the CDR3 is TGTGCCAGTACCCGCCGGAGGACTACTGAAAAACTGTTTTTT.

The chain employs TRBV6-5 and TRBJ1-6; D remains ambiguous. Germline V gene data show CDR1 as MNHEY and CDR2 as SVGAGI. The CDR3 runs 15 residues. V was shortened by 0 bases and J by 9 bases, with 12 bases between the two germline ends. CDR3 loop: CASSYSNGEGSPLHF. Written as DNA, the CDR3 is TGTGCCAGCAGTTACTCGAATGGGGAGGGTTCACCCCTCCACTTT.

The V and J genes are TRBV2 and TRBJ1-4; D is possibly TRBD1 (6 bases). This CDR3 has 12 residues. V was pared by 8 bases and J by 7 bases, with 11 bases between. Germline loops: CDR1 SNHLY, CDR2 FYNNEI. CDR3 DNA sequence: TGTGCCAGCTCCAGGACAGCTGAAAAACTGTTTTTT. Translating it yields CASSRTAEKLFF.

CDR3 sequence: CASSEHPAGGVETQYF. The CDR3 DNA follows: TGTGCCAGCAGTGAACATCCAGCAGGGGGCGTGGAGACCCAGTACTTC. The V call is TRBV6-1, the J call TRBJ2-5, with 8 positions matching TRBD1. Germline V gene lookup returns CDR1 MNHNS and CDR2 SASEGT. CDR3 size: 16 residues. V dropped 2 bases and J dropped 5; count of bases not matched to a gene: 10.

The chain is built from TRBV5-6 and TRBJ1-2; the D gene is possibly TRBD1 (5 bases). The CDR3 extends over 13 amino acids. Germline assignment: CDR1 SGHDT and CDR2 YYEEEE. Trimming removed 4 bases at V and 10 bases at J, with 17 bases between. Here the CDR3 reads CASSVPQGIIYTF. CDR3 DNA sequence: TGTGCCAGCAGCGTTCCCCAGGGTATAATCTACACCTTC.

The chain joins TRBV7-6 to TRBJ2-7; D may be TRBD1 (6 bases). V was pared by 5 bases and J by 4 bases, with 12 bases between. The CDR3 spans 13 residues. Germline CDR1 SGHVS, CDR2 FNYEAQ. This CDR3 is CASSRKQGYEQYF. For the CDR3, the DNA is TGTGCCAGCAGCCGAAAACAGGGTTACGAGCAGTACTTC.

About this clone: One end of the junction fails to match germline, which may point to a read error. The genes are TRBV5-1 and TRBJ2-7, with TRBD1 matching over 8 bases. CDR3 size: 18 residues. The V gene's germline CDR1 is SGHRS and CDR2 YFSETQ. CDR3 sequence: CASSLSGQGKPFSYEQCF. CDR3 coding DNA: TGCGCCAGCAGCCTATCTGGACAGGGTAAGCCCTTCTCCTACGAGCAGTGCTTC.

This chain joins TRBV30 and TRBJ2-5; 13 positions agree with TRBD2. The germline V gene has CDR1 GTSNPN and CDR2 SVGIG (reference sequence). The V segment lost 4 bases and the J segment 1 base; nucleotides outside the gene matches: 9. The CDR3 consists of 17 residues. This CDR3 is CAWTHQLAGGIQETQYF. CDR3 nucleotide sequence: TGTGCCTGGACCCATCAACTAGCGGGGGGGATCCAAGAGACCCAGTACTTC.

This clone was observed a single time. The chain employs TRBV20-1 and TRBJ1-2; no reliable D call. Germline CDR1 and CDR2: DFQATT and SNEGSKA (reference sequence). This CDR3 is 11 amino acids long. V was trimmed by 5 bases and J by 7 bases, leaving 11 bases between them. CDR3 loop: CSASDPLGYTF. DNA of the CDR3: TGCAGTGCTTCAGATCCTCTTGGCTACACCTTC.

The rearrangement links TRBV25-1 to TRBJ1-2; D is perhaps TRBD1 (5 bases). Germline CDR1 MGHDK, CDR2 SYGVNS. The CDR3 is made up of 15 amino acids. V gave up 4 bases and J gave up 3 bases, with 15 bases separating them. The CDR3 protein is CASSGPFAGHYGYTF. For the CDR3, the DNA is TGTGCCAGCAGTGGCCCTTTTGCAGGGCACTATGGCTACACCTTC.

The J gene is TRBJ1-1, the V gene TRBV19, with 7 bases aligning to TRBD1. The germline CDR1 and CDR2 sequences are LNHDA and SQIVND (reference sequence). This CDR3 has 14 amino acids. The trim removed 7 bases at V and 0 bases at J, leaving 5 bases unmatched. The CDR3 coding sequence is TGTGCCAGTATTTCGACAGGGCTGAACACTGAAGCTTTCTTT. It encodes CASISTGLNTEAFF.

The chain couples TRBV9 to TRBJ2-5; a possible D gene is TRBD2 (6 bases). Per the germline V gene, CDR1 is SGDLS and CDR2 is YYNGEE. Between the trimmed V and J ends, which lost 4 bases and 4 bases, there was a span of 14 bases. The CDR3 is 14 residues long. The CDR3 DNA reads as TGTGCCAGCAGCCCCAGACTAGTAGGAGAGACCCAGTACTTC. It is translated as CASSPRLVGETQYF.

This chain joins TRBV2 and TRBJ2-5; 12 bases line up with TRBD2. V shed 6 bases, J shed 4 bases, and the junction held 3 bases outside the gene matches. From germline, CDR1 is SNHLY and CDR2 FYNNEI. The CDR3 length is 14 residues. CDR3 bases: TGTGCCAGCAGGGGACTAGCGGGCGCAGAGACCCAGTACTTC. As protein: CASRGLAGAETQYF.

The rearrangement joins TRBV6-5 to TRBJ1-2, with D uncertain. CDR1 is MNHEY, CDR2 SVGAGI, per germline. This CDR3 has 15 residues. Trimming took off 2 bases at V and 1 base at J, with 11 bases between the two ends. Here the CDR3 DNA reads TGTGCCAGCAGTTACAACTGGGAGAGTAACTATGGCTACACCTTC. It codes for CASSYNWESNYGYTF.

V is TRBV27 and J is TRBJ2-7; 10 bases agree with TRBD1. The CDR3 spans 15 residues. Trimming took 6 bases from V and 2 from J; bases not matched to a gene: 7. Germline V lookup: CDR1 MNHEY, CDR2 SMNVEV (reference sequence). CDR3 sequence (DNA): TGTGCCAGCAGGGGGACAGGGGACAGGGCCTACGAGCAGTACTTC. Its protein is CASRGTGDRAYEQYF.

The genes are TRBV6-4 and TRBJ1-4, with 10 bases fitting TRBD1. CDR3 size: 16 residues. Trimming took 0 bases from V and 7 from J; bases not matched to a gene: 5. Germline V CDR1 and CDR2: MRHNA, SNTAGT. The CDR3 reads CASSDSVGQGGEKLFF. The CDR3 DNA follows: TGTGCCAGCAGTGACTCTGTAGGACAGGGGGGTGAAAAACTGTTTTTT.

A word on this clone: Mismatch with germline at one junction end may stem from a read error. The chain links TRBV6-1 to TRBJ1-1; 8 nucleotides agree with TRBD1. The length of the CDR3 is 14 residues. CDR1 and CDR2 from the germline V gene are MNHNS and SASEGT. CDR3 amino acids: CVSSSQGAGTEAFF. CDR3 in DNA: TGTGTCAGCAGTAGCCAGGGGGCGGGCACTGAAGCTTTCTTT.